This TCR beta chain was retrieved from a study of T-cell reconstitution after alpha-beta-depleted transplantation in children. Whole-study results and caveats: The high TCRbeta diversity at day 60 in some patients came from surviving recipient T cells and thymic progenitors.

Unique molecular identifiers were incorporated during preparation of the TCRbeta library. TCRdb reprocessed the PCR reads with MiXCR, giving one entry per CDR3 protein. The repertoire holds roughly 70,000 distinct CDR3 sequences, with just under 5% as singletons. V was clipped by 3 bases and J by 8 bases, with 11 bases between them. CDR3 length equals 12 residues. Germline CDR1 reads DFQATT; CDR2 reads SNEGSKA (reference sequence). This clonotype was picked up many times. The antigen remains unidentified. Material: PBMCs, mostly from graft donor cells, obtained 180 days after TCRalphabeta/CD19-depleted stem cell transplant. The origin of this receptor is a boy younger than two who had a stem cell transplant for acute myeloid leukemia, so the T cells may come from the graft donor. V and J are TRBV20-1 and TRBJ1-3; D is ambiguous. This chain's CDR3 is CSAREGSYTIYF. DNA of the CDR3: TGCAGTGCTAGGGAGGGATCCTACACCATATATTTT.